The 6 T cell receptor beta chains below were found in one sample sequenced in a study of glioma-infiltrating T cells. Amplification of TCR alpha and beta CDR3 regions from RNA used iRepertoire nested multiplex PCR. MiXCR was run by TCRdb on the multiplex PCR reads, yielding one entry per CDR3 protein. The repertoire holds fewer than 250,000 distinct CDR3 sequences, with roughly a third as singletons. The sequenced sample was glioma tissue, nonneoplastic brain tissue, or PBMCs (not recorded which). The source of these receptors is a human donor with low-grade glioma or glioblastoma, undergoing nonglioma brain surgery, or in good health (not recorded which).

For this clonotype: With a much larger clone just one base away, this may be a read error. This chain uses TRBV7-2 with TRBJ1-3, with D uncertain. The CDR3 consists of 15 residues. Germline values: CDR1 SGHTA, CDR2 FQGNSA. The CDR3 region is CASSQRLGSGDTIYF. The DNA for the CDR3 is TGTGCCAGCAGCCAGAGGCTCGGATCTGGAGACACCATATATTTT.

This clonotype was detected ten times or more. The genes are TRBV6-1 and TRBJ2-2; tentatively, D is TRBD1 (5 bases). CDR1 MNHNS and CDR2 SASEGT come from the germline V gene. V lost 5 bases to trimming and J lost 0 bases, with 13 bases between them. This CDR3 comprises 16 residues. In nucleotides, the CDR3 is TGTGCCAGCAGTTTATTGACAGTTTCGAACACCGGGGAGCTGTTTTTT. Amino acids: CASSLLTVSNTGELFF.

The table lists this clonotype with many counts. V usage is TRBV7-2 and J usage is TRBJ2-7, with 14 nucleotides matching TRBD2. The germline gives CDR1 SGHTA, CDR2 FQGNSA. The trim removed 5 bases at V and 6 bases at J, leaving 6 bases unmatched. The CDR3 consists of 15 residues. The CDR3 sequence is CASSPGLAGGREQYF. The CDR3 DNA follows: TGTGCCAGCAGCCCAGGACTAGCGGGAGGACGCGAGCAGTACTTC. The variable domain in full, with the rest retrieved from reference TRBV7-2 and TRBJ2-7, is GAGVSQSPSNKVTEKGKDVELRCDPISGHTALYWYRQSLGQGLEFLIYFQGNSAPDKSGLPSDRFSAERTGGSVSTLTIQRTQQEDSAVYLCASSPGLAGGREQYFGPGTRLTVT.

This clonotype has just a few counts. V and J are TRBV4-3 and TRBJ2-3; TRBD2 matches at 9 bases. V gave up 1 base and J gave up 6 bases; unmatched junction bases: 8. This CDR3 has 16 residues. Germline V gives CDR1 LGHNA, CDR2 YSLEER. This CDR3 is CASSQAASGTLDTQYF. The DNA for the CDR3 is TGCGCCAGCAGCCAAGCGGCTAGCGGGACTCTCGATACGCAGTATTTT.

V is TRBV5-6 and J is TRBJ1-3; 7 nucleotides match TRBD1. CDR1 and CDR2 (germline): SGHDT, YYEEEE. The V segment lost 5 bases and the J segment 0 bases; nucleotides outside the gene matches: 2. This CDR3 is 14 amino acids long. The CDR3: CASRDRASGNTIYF. CDR3 in DNA: TGTGCCAGCAGAGACAGGGCCTCTGGAAACACCATATATTTT.

This clonotype showed up many times. The chain joins TRBV28 to TRBJ1-6; TRBD1 is a possible D gene (6 bases). Germline loops: CDR1 MDHEN, CDR2 SYDVKM. V lost 7 bases to trimming and J lost 7 bases, with 17 bases between them. The CDR3 length is 15 residues. The CDR3 nucleotides are TGTGCCAGCACCTCCCCGGGGGGGGGCAATTCACCCCTCCACTTT. It yields the protein CASTSPGGGNSPLHF.